The clone carrying this T cell receptor beta chain was counted a few times. Antigen: not known. V lost 10 bases and J lost 3; bases outside the gene matches: 17. CDR3 length: 19 amino acids. CDR1 is SGHNT, CDR2 YYREEE, per germline (reference sequence). This record comes from a study of T cells in Graves' hyperthyroidism and ophthalmopathy. Researchers took RNA transcripts and amplified the TCR beta CDR3 regions from them. HTBI primers drove first-round RT-PCR of the TCR CDR3. TCRdb used MiXCR to reprocess the multiplex PCR reads, holding one entry per CDR3 protein. This table holds about 300,000 distinct CDR3 sequences, roughly a fifth found once. Findings and caveats of the study: The model made its ophthalmopathy prediction, and onset followed a median approximately six months later.

The sample was blood. This clonotype was sampled from a man aged 50-59 years with Graves' ophthalmopathy. The chain employs TRBV5-4 and TRBJ2-3; 16 nucleotides match TRBD2. The chain's CDR3 is CAYPGQTGLAGGHTDTQYF. CDR3 coding DNA: TGTGCCTACCCCGGCCAGACGGGACTAGCGGGAGGGCATACAGATACGCAGTATTTT.